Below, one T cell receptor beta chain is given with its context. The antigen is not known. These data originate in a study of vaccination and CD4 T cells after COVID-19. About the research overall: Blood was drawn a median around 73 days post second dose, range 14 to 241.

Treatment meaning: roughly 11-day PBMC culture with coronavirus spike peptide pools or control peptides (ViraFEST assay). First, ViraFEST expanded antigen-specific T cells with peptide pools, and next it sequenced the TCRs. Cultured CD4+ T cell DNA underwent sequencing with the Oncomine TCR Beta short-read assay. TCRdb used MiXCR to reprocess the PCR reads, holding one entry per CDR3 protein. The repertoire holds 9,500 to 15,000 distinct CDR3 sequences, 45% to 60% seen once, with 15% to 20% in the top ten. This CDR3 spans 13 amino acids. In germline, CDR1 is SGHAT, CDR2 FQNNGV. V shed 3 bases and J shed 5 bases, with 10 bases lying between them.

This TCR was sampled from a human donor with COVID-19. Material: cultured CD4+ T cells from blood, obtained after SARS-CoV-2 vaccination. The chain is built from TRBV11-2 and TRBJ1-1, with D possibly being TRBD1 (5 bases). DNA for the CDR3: TGTGCCAGCAGCTTGTCAGGGAAGACTGAAGCTTTCTTT. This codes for CASSLSGKTEAFF.